Below, 24 T cell receptor beta chains from the same sample are listed, as sequenced in a study of T cell repertoires in cytomegalovirus infection. TCRdb independently ran MiXCR on the reads; one entry per CDR3 protein. The profile shows about 160,000 distinct CDR3 sequences, about a fifth of them singletons. For these receptors, no antigen is known. Source: CD8+ T cells from cultured PBMCs, taken from culture after CMV antigen stimulation. The receptors were gathered from a human donor in good health (CMV status not recorded). Some clones in this sample may be carry-over from other donors' samples.

The chain joins TRBV12-3 or TRBV12-4 to TRBJ2-1; 9 bases align to TRBD2. CDR3 length: 20 residues. V shed 1 base, J shed 9 bases, and the junction held 22 bases outside the gene matches. As DNA, the CDR3 is TGTGCCAGCAGTTTAGTCCTGGCTAGCGGGGTATCAAATTTAAGGGTTGAGCAGTTCTTC. It is translated as CASSLVLASGVSNLRVEQFF.

This clonotype has only a few counts. J is TRBJ2-3 and V is TRBV12-5; D is undetermined. V lost 1 base to trimming and J lost 0 bases, with 8 bases between them. There are 15 residues in the CDR3. The germline V gene has CDR1 LGHNT and CDR2 FRNRAP. Written as DNA, the CDR3 is TGTGCTAGTGGTTTGGGCAGGCCTAGCACAGATACGCAGTATTTT. This codes for CASGLGRPSTDTQYF.

V usage is TRBV7-2 and J usage is TRBJ1-3; no definite D call. Germline-derived CDR1 and CDR2 are SGHTA and FQGNSA. The CDR3 is 14 residues long. Trimming stripped 1 base from V and 1 base from J, with 5 bases between. DNA of the CDR3: TGTGCCAGCAGCTTAGGGGATTCTGGAAACACCATATATTTT. Translated, it gives CASSLGDSGNTIYF.

In this sample, this clonotype turned up a few times. The V call is TRBV7-2, the J call TRBJ2-3; maybe TRBD2 (6 bases). The CDR3 extends over 15 amino acids. The ends were cut back, 4 bases at V and 2 bases at J, with 13 bases in the middle. Germline values: CDR1 SGHTA, CDR2 FQGNSA. Written as DNA, the CDR3 is TGTGCCAGCAGCTGGGGGACTCTTTCCACAGATACGCAGTATTTT. Amino acids: CASSWGTLSTDTQYF.

This clonotype was recorded a few times. The chain is built from TRBV20-1 and TRBJ1-4; D remains ambiguous. The length of the CDR3 is 14 residues. Germline-derived CDR1 and CDR2 are DFQATT and SNEGSKA (reference sequence). Trimming cost V 2 bases and J 10 bases, with 17 bases left between them. The DNA for the CDR3 is TGCAGTGCTAGACCGGACGGCTCCGAAGGAAAACTGTTTTTT. It specifies CSARPDGSEGKLFF.

The V and J genes are TRBV6-2 or TRBV6-3 and TRBJ1-6, with TRBD1 matching over 9 bases. V lost 5 bases and J lost 10; bases outside the gene matches: 9. The length of the CDR3 is 15 residues. Germline CDR1 and CDR2: MNHEY and SVGEGT. The CDR3 region is CASSDRDRVDSPLHF. The CDR3 DNA is TGTGCCAGCAGTGACCGGGACAGGGTTGACTCACCCCTCCACTTT.

This sequence joins TRBV7-9 and TRBJ1-5; the D is unclear. The CDR3 length is 15 residues. From germline, CDR1 is SEHNR and CDR2 FQNEAQ (reference sequence). V was pared by 5 bases and J by 3 bases, with 14 bases between. Written as DNA, the CDR3 is TGTGCCAGCAGCCCCGAAGGAGGATCCAATCAGCCCCAGCATTTT. It encodes CASSPEGGSNQPQHF.

V and J are TRBV7-8 and TRBJ2-1; no definite D call. The length of the CDR3 is 12 residues. The germline V gene has CDR1 SGHVS and CDR2 FQNEAQ. The germline V and J ends were trimmed by 5 bases and 10 bases, with 12 bases remaining between them. CDR3 DNA sequence: TGTGCCAGCAGCCCCCGGGCCCTCGAGCAGTTCTTC. Translating it yields CASSPRALEQFF.

This clonotype was counted many times. This chain's CDR3 is CAVTGMNTEAFF. The CDR3 region has the DNA TGTGCCGTGACAGGAATGAACACTGAAGCTTTCTTT. The J gene is TRBJ1-1, the V gene TRBV7-9, with D perhaps TRBD1 (6 bases). V lost 11 bases, J lost 0 bases, and 10 bases lay in between. The CDR3 extends over 12 amino acids. Germline V gives CDR1 SEHNR, CDR2 FQNEAQ (reference sequence).

The sample holds many counts of this clonotype. The chain has TRBV7-2 and TRBJ2-5; TRBD2 aligns across 13 bases. V dropped 6 bases and J dropped 5; count of bases not matched to a gene: 3. This CDR3 is 14 amino acids long. CDR1 and CDR2 (germline): SGHTA, FQGNSA. DNA of the CDR3: TGTGCCAGCAGTGGGGGACTAGCGGGGGAGACCCAGTACTTC. It codes for CASSGGLAGETQYF.

This clonotype was counted between two and nine times. The CDR3 DNA is TGTGCCGTTGAGAATGAGCTCACCTACGAGCAGTACTTC. Translating gives CAVENELTYEQYF. This chain uses TRBV6-1 with TRBJ2-7; D unresolved. This CDR3 has 13 amino acids. The germline V gene has CDR1 MNHNS and CDR2 SASEGT. Trimming left V 11 bases short and J 2 bases short, with 16 bases between.

This chain joins TRBV7-2 and TRBJ1-1; D gene uncertain. V was trimmed by 5 bases and J by 7 bases, leaving 11 bases between them. Germline V gene sequence: CDR1 SGHTA, CDR2 FQGNSA. This CDR3 comprises 12 residues. CDR3 loop: CASSPYKVEAFF. The CDR3 region has the DNA TGTGCCAGCAGCCCCTACAAGGTTGAAGCTTTCTTT.

J is TRBJ2-7 and V is TRBV2; 7 bases map to TRBD1. This CDR3 contains 13 residues. V was pared by 8 bases and J by 2 bases, with 6 bases of the junction left unmatched. Germline assignment: CDR1 SNHLY and CDR2 FYNNEI. CDR3 nucleotides: TGTGCCAGCCGACAGGGCCTCCCCTACGAGCAGTACTTC. Residues: CASRQGLPYEQYF.

This clonotype came up a few times. The V call is TRBV7-2, the J call TRBJ2-2; 8 bases match TRBD1. V lost 4 bases, J lost 6 bases, and 10 bases stayed unmatched. This CDR3 is built from 16 residues. Germline assignment: CDR1 SGHTA and CDR2 FQGNSA. The CDR3 reads CASSSNSDRAAGELFF. CDR3 coding DNA: TGTGCCAGCAGCTCAAACTCGGACAGGGCGGCCGGGGAGCTGTTTTTT.

The V call is TRBV20-1, the J call TRBJ2-2; D perhaps matches TRBD2 (7 bases). The CDR3 has 16 amino acids. The V gene lost 5 bases and the J gene lost 4 bases, with 20 bases spanning the gap. Germline V gives CDR1 DFQATT, CDR2 SNEGSKA (reference sequence). The CDR3 coding sequence is TGCAGTGCTGTCGCAAGGGGGGGACCTCGCACCGGGGAGCTGTTTTTT. Translated, it gives CSAVARGGPRTGELFF.

The rearrangement links TRBV7-6 to TRBJ1-3; 8 bases line up with TRBD1. CDR3 length: 16 residues. Germline V lookup: CDR1 SGHVS, CDR2 FNYEAQ. V lost 5 bases, J lost 1 base, and 7 bases stayed unmatched. Here the CDR3 reads CASSPGQVSSGNTIYF. CDR3 DNA: TGTGCCAGCAGCCCGGGACAGGTTTCTTCTGGAAACACCATATATTTT.

The rearrangement links TRBV27 to TRBJ2-1; D tentatively reads TRBD1 or TRBD2 (5 bases each). The germline gives CDR1 MNHEY, CDR2 SMNVEV (reference sequence). V shed 3 bases and J shed 2 bases, with 8 bases lying between them. There are 14 residues in the CDR3. CDR3 sequence (DNA): TGTGCCAGCAGTTTTGAGGGGACCTACAATGAGCAGTTCTTC. Translating it yields CASSFEGTYNEQFF.

The table lists this clonotype with a few counts. The V gene is TRBV7-9, the J gene TRBJ2-7; D perhaps matches TRBD2 (5 bases). With 4 bases removed from V and 5 bases from J, the gap between germline ends came to 15 bases. The CDR3 runs to 14 residues. The germline gives CDR1 SEHNR, CDR2 FQNEAQ (reference sequence). The CDR3 sequence: CASSSRSDFDEQYF. CDR3 DNA sequence: TGTGCCAGCAGCTCTAGATCGGACTTCGACGAGCAGTACTTC.

This clonotype showed up just a few times. The genes are TRBV7-8 and TRBJ2-7; D is possibly TRBD2 (6 bases). The CDR3 is 15 amino acids. CDR1 and CDR2 (germline): SGHVS, FQNEAQ. Trimming shortened V by 3 bases and J by 2 bases, and 14 bases separated the two germline ends. The chain's CDR3 is CASSLGKRATYEQYF. In DNA form, the CDR3 reads TGTGCCAGCAGCTTGGGGAAGCGGGCCACCTACGAGCAGTACTTC. The variable domain in full, with the rest retrieved from reference TRBV7-8 and TRBJ2-7, is GAGVSQSPRYKVAKRGQDVALRCDPISGHVSLFWYQQALGQGPEFLTYFQNEAQLDKSGLPSDRFFAERPEGSVSTLKIQRTQQEDSAVYLCASSLGKRATYEQYFGPGTRLTVT.

This clonotype was seen a handful of times. In nucleotides, the CDR3 is TGTGCCAGCAGCCGGACAGGGGTTAATTCACCCCTCCACTTT. It codes for CASSRTGVNSPLHF. The chain uses TRBV7-6 and TRBJ1-6, with TRBD1 matching 9 bases. The CDR3 has 14 amino acids. V lost 5 bases, J lost 6 bases, and 2 bases stayed unmatched. The germline V gene encodes CDR1 SGHVS and CDR2 FNYEAQ.

The J gene is TRBJ2-1, the V gene TRBV12-3 or TRBV12-4; D possibly corresponds to TRBD2 (5 bases). The V and J ends lost 5 bases and 5 bases respectively, with 16 bases between them. The CDR3 runs 15 residues. The CDR3 reads CASSLSKWTHNEQFF. The CDR3 nucleotides read TGTGCCAGCAGTCTCTCTAAGTGGACTCACAATGAGCAGTTCTTC.

This clonotype came up a few times. V usage is TRBV7-7 and J usage is TRBJ2-3, with D perhaps TRBD2 (7 bases). The V and J ends lost 5 bases and 3 bases respectively, with 15 bases between them. This CDR3 contains 15 residues. Germline assignment: CDR1 SSHAT and CDR2 FNYEAQ (reference sequence). DNA of the CDR3: TGTGCCAGCAGCCTGGGGGGGGGCTATACAGATACGCAGTATTTT. It codes for CASSLGGGYTDTQYF.

This chain connects TRBV6-1 to TRBJ2-1; 9 bases align to TRBD2. After removal of 2 bases from V and 8 bases from J, the junction contained 10 bases not matched to a gene. Germline V lookup: CDR1 MNHNS, CDR2 SASEGT. CDR3 length: 16 amino acids. The CDR3 nucleotides are TGTGCCAGCAGTGAAAGAGGCGGGGGGGTAGACGATGAGCAGTTCTTC. It is translated as CASSERGGGVDDEQFF.

CDR3 loop: CASISDASNYGYTF. CDR3 DNA sequence: TGTGCCAGCATCTCGGACGCCTCTAACTATGGCTACACCTTC. V gene TRBV28 combines with J gene TRBJ1-2; D not certain. This CDR3 contains 14 residues. With 7 bases removed from V and 0 bases from J, the gap between germline ends came to 12 bases. Germline-derived CDR1 and CDR2 are MDHEN and SYDVKM.